The clone carrying this TCR beta chain was observed a handful of times. Its specificity is not known. The CDR3 contains 14 residues. V was clipped by 5 bases and J by 1 base, with 10 bases between them. From germline, CDR1 is SSHAT and CDR2 FNYEAQ (reference sequence). Primers used in a second PCR of roughly 7 to 11 cycles were a sample-barcoded 5' primer and a J-beta primer mix. Each cDNA was tagged by a template-switch adaptor containing 12 random nucleotides. TCRdb itself ran the 5' RACE reads through MiXCR, one entry per CDR3 protein. This repertoire shows 650,000 to 800,000 distinct CDR3 sequences, under 65% found once; its top ten account for less than 15%. This sample stems from a study of blood T cells in healthy people across ages. Findings and caveats of the study: Strong correlation linked observed beta diversity and percent naive T cells.

The source material was blood. The chain uses TRBV7-7 and TRBJ2-3, with D unclear. The clonotype originates from a woman aged 80 or over in good health. CDR3 in amino acids: CASSHPGRTDTQYF. CDR3 DNA: TGTGCCAGCAGCCACCCCGGGCGCACAGATACGCAGTATTTT.